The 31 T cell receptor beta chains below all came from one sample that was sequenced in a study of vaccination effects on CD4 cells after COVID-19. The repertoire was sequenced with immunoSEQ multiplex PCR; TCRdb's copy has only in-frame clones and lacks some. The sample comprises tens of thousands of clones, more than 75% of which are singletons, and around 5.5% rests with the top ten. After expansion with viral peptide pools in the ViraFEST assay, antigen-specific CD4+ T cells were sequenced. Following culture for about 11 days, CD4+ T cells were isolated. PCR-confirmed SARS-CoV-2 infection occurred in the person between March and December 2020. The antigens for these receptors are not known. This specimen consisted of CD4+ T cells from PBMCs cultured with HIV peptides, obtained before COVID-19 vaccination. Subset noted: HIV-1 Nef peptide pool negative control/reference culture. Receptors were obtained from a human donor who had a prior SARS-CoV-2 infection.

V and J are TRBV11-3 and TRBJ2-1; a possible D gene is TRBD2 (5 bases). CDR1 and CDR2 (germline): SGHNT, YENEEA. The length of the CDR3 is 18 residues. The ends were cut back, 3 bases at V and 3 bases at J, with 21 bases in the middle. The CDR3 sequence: CASSLFRFGVSYYNEQFF. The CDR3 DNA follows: TGTGCCAGCAGCTTGTTCAGGTTCGGGGTTAGTTACTACAATGAGCAGTTCTTC.

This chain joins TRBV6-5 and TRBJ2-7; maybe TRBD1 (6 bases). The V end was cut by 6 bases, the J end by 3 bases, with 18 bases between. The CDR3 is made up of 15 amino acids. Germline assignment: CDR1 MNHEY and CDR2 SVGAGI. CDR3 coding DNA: TGTGCCAGCAGCAGGATAGGGACAAGAAACTACGAGCAGTACTTC. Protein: CASSRIGTRNYEQYF.

CDR3 amino acids: CASSHPSGGTYNEQFF. For the CDR3, the DNA is TGTGCCAGCAGCCATCCCAGCGGGGGGACATACAATGAGCAGTTCTTC. The chain uses TRBV4-2 and TRBJ2-1, with 9 bases that match TRBD2. Germline CDR1 and CDR2: LGHNA and YNFKEQ. The CDR3 runs 16 residues. Trimming took 3 bases from V and 4 from J; bases not matched to a gene: 7.

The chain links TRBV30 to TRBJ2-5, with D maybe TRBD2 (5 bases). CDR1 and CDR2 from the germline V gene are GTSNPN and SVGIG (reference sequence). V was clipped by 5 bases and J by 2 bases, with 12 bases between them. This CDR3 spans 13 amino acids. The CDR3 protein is CAWYRDPQETQYF. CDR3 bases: TGTGCCTGGTACCGGGATCCTCAAGAGACCCAGTACTTC.

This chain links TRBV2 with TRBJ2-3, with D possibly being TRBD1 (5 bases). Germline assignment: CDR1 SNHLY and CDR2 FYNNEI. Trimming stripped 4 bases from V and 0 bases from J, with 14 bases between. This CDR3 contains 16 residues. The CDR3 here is CASSVYRITSTDTQYF. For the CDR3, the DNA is TGTGCCAGCAGTGTCTACAGGATTACTAGCACAGATACGCAGTATTTT. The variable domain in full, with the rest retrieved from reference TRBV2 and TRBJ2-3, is EPEVTQTPSHQVTQMGQEVILRCVPISNHLYFYWYRQILGQKVEFLVSFYNNEISEKSEIFDDQFSVERPDGSNFTLKIRSTKLEDSAMYFCASSVYRITSTDTQYFGPGTRLTVL.

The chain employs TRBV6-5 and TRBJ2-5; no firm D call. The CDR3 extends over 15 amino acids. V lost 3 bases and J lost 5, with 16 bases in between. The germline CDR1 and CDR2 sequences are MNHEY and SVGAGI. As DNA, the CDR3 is TGTGCCAGCAGTTATATCGTCCCCCGCAGGGAGACCCAGTACTTC. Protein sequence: CASSYIVPRRETQYF.

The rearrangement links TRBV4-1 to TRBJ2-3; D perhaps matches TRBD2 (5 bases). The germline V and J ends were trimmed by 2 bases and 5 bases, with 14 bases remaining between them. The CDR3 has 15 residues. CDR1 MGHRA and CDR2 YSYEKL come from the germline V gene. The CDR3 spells CASSQRGLALDTQYF. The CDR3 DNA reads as TGCGCCAGCAGCCAAAGAGGGTTGGCTTTAGATACGCAGTATTTT.

CDR3 sequence: CASTTSGRANQPQHF. The CDR3 DNA reads TGTGCCAGCACCACGAGCGGCAGGGCGAATCAGCCCCAGCATTTT. The rearrangement links TRBV6-5 to TRBJ1-5; TRBD1 is a possible D gene (5 bases). V lost 7 bases, J lost 4 bases, and 17 bases lay in between. The CDR3 runs to 15 residues. The V gene's germline CDR1 is MNHEY and CDR2 SVGAGI.

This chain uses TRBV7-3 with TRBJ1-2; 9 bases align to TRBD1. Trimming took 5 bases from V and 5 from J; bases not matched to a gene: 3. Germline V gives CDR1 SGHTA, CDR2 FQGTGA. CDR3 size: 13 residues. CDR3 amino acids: CASSLTGGYGYTF. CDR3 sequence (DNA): TGTGCCAGCAGCCTGACAGGGGGATATGGCTACACCTTC.

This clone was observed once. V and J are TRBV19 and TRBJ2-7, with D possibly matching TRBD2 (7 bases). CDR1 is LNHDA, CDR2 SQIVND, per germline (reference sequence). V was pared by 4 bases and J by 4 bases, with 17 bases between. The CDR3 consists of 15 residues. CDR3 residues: CASSREGGVSYEQYF. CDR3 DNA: TGTGCCAGTAGTAGGGAGGGGGGGGTTTCGTACGAGCAGTACTTC.

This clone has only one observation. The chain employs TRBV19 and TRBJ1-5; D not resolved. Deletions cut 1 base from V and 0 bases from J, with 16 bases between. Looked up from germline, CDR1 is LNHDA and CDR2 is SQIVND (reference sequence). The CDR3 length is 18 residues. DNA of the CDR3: TGTGCCAGTAGTATAGGGCATCTTCGGGCACTTAGCAATCAGCCCCAGCATTTT. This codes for CASSIGHLRALSNQPQHF.

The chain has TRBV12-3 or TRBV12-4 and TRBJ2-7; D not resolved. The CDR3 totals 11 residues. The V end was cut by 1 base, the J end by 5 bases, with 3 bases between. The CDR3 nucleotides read TGTGCCAGCAGTTTAGTTAACGAGCAGTACTTC. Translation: CASSLVNEQYF.

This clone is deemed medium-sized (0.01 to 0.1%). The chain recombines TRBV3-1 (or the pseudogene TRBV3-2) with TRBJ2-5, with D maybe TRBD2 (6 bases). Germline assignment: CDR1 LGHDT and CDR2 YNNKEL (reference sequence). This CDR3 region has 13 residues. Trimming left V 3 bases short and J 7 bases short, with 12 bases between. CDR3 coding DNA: TGTGCCAGCAGCCAGGAGGGGCTCTTGACCCAGTACTTC. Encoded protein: CASSQEGLLTQYF.

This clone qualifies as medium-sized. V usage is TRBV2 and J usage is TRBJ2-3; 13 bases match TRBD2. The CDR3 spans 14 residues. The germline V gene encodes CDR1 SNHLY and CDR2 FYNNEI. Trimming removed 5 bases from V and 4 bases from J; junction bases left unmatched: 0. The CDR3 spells CASSTSGGADTQYF. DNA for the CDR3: TGTGCCAGCAGTACTAGCGGGGGGGCAGATACGCAGTATTTT.

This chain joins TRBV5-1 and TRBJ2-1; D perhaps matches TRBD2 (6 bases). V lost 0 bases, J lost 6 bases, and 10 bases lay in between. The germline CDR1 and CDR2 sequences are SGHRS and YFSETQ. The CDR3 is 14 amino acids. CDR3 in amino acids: CASSLGLALNEQFF. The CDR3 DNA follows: TGCGCCAGCAGCTTGGGCCTAGCGCTCAATGAGCAGTTCTTC.

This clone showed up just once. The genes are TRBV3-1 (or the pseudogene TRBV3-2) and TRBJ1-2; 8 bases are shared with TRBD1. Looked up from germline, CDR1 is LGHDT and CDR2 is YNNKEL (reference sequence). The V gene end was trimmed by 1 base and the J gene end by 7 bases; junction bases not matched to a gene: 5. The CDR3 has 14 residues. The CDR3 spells CASSQVPRGPGYTF. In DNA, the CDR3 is TGTGCCAGCAGCCAAGTTCCCAGGGGGCCTGGCTACACCTTC.

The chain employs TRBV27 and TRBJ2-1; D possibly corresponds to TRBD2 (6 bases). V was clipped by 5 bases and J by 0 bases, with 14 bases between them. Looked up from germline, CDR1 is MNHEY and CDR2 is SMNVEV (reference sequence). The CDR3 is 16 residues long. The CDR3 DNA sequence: TGTGCCAGCAGTCCATCGAGCGGGTACTCCTACAATGAGCAGTTCTTC. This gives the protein CASSPSSGYSYNEQFF.

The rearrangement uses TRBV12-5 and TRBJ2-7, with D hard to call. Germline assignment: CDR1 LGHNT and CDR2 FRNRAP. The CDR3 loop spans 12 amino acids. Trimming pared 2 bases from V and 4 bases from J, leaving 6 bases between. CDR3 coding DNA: TGTGCTAGTGGTTTGAGGGCATACGAGCAGTACTTC. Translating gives CASGLRAYEQYF.

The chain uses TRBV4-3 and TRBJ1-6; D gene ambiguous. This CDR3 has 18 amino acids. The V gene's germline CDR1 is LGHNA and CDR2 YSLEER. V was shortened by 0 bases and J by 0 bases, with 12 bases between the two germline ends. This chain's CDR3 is CASSQDRPTSSYNSPLHF. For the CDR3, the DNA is TGCGCCAGCAGCCAAGATAGGCCGACGAGCTCCTATAATTCACCCCTCCACTTT.

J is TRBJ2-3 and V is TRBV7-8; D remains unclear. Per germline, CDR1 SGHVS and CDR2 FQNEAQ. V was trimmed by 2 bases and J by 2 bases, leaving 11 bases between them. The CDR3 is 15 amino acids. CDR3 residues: CASSLWRQATDTQYF. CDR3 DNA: TGTGCCAGCAGCTTATGGCGCCAGGCCACAGATACGCAGTATTTT.

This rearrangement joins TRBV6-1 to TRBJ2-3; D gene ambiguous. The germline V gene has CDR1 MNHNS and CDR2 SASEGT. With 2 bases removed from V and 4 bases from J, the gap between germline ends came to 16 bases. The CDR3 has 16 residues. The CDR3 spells CASSELLGQSPDTQYF. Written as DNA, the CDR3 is TGTGCCAGCAGTGAACTGTTGGGTCAGAGCCCAGATACGCAGTATTTT.

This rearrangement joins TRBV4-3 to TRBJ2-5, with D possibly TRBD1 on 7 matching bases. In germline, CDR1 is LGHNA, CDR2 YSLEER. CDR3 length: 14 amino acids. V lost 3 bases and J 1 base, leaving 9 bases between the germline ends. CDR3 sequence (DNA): TGCGCCAGCAGCCAGGAGGGGGCCCAAGAGACCCAGTACTTC. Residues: CASSQEGAQETQYF.

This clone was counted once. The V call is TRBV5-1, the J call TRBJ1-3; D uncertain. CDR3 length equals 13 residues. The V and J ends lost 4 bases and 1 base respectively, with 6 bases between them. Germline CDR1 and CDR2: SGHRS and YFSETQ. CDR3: CASSQGSGNTIYF. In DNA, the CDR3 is TGCGCCAGCAGCCAAGGGTCTGGAAACACCATATATTTT. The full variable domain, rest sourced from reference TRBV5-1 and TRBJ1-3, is KAGVTQTPRYLIKTRGQQVTLSCSPISGHRSVSWYQQTPGQGLQFLFEYFSETQRNKGNFPGRFSGRQFSNSRSEMNVSTLELGDSALYLCASSQGSGNTIYFGEGSWLTVV.

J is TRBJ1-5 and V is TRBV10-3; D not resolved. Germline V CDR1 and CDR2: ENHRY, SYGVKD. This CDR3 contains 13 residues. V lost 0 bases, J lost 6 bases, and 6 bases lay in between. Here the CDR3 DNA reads TGTGCCATCAGTGAGTCGTTGAGTCAGCCCCAGCATTTT. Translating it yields CAISESLSQPQHF.

CDR3 DNA sequence: TGCGCCAGCAGCCCCTTAGCGGGAGGGGGGTACGAGCAGTACTTC. Translated, it gives CASSPLAGGGYEQYF. The rearrangement uses TRBV5-1 and TRBJ2-7; 11 nucleotides align to TRBD2. The germline CDR1 and CDR2 sequences are SGHRS and YFSETQ. The V segment lost 4 bases and the J segment 4 bases; nucleotides outside the gene matches: 7. The length of the CDR3 is 15 residues.

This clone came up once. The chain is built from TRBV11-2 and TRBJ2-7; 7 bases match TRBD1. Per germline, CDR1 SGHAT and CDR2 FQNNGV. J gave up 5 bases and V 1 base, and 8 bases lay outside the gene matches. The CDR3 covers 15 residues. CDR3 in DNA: TGTGCCAGCAGCTTAGTTCGGGGCAGGGGGAACGAGCAGTACTTC. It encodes CASSLVRGRGNEQYF.

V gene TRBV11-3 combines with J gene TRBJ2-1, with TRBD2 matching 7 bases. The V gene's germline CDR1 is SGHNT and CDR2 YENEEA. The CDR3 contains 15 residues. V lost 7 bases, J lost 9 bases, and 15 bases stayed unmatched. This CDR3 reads CASNPTGGGVGEQFF. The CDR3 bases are TGTGCCAGCAACCCCACGGGCGGGGGAGTGGGTGAGCAGTTCTTC.

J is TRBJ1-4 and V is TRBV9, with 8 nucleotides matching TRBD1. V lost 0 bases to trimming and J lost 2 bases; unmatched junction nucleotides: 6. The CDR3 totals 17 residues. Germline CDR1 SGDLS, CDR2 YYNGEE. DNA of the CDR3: TGTGCCAGCAGCGTAGGGACAGGGTTTGGTACTAATGAAAAACTGTTTTTT. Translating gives CASSVGTGFGTNEKLFF.

The CDR3 loop reads CASSPGPRSGNQPQHF. The CDR3 DNA reads TGTGCCAGCAGCCCGGGCCCCAGGTCTGGCAATCAGCCCCAGCATTTT. This rearrangement joins TRBV5-6 to TRBJ1-5; D remains ambiguous. This CDR3 has 16 amino acids. Trimming took off 4 bases at V and 2 bases at J, with 16 bases between the two ends. The V gene's germline CDR1 is SGHDT and CDR2 YYEEEE.

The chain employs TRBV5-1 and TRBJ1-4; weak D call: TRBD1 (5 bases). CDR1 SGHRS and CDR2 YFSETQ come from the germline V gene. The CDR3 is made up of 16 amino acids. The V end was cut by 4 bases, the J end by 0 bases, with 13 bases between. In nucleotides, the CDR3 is TGCGCCAGCAGCCCGGGACCGGTTGCAACTAATGAAAAACTGTTTTTT. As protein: CASSPGPVATNEKLFF.

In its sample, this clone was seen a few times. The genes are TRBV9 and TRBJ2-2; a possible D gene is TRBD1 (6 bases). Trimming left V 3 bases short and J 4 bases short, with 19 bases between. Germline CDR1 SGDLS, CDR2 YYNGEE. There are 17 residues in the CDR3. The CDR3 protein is CASSGSTGHTSTGELFF. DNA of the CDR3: TGTGCCAGCAGCGGGAGTACGGGACACACTTCCACCGGGGAGCTGTTTTTT. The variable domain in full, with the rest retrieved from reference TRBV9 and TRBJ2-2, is DSGVTQTPKHLITATGQRVTLRCSPRSGDLSVYWYQQSLDQGLQFLIQYYNGEERAKGNILERFSAQQFPDLHSELNLSSLELGDSALYFCASSGSTGHTSTGELFFGEGSRLTVL.